The 6 T cell receptor beta chains given below trace back to one sample, sequenced in a study of cytomegalovirus exposure and HLA in healthy donors. Primers for the PCR totalled 60 Vbeta and 13 Jbeta. Assay used: immunoSEQ multiplex PCR; TCRdb lists only in-frame clones, some missing. The data hold around 99,000 clones, with roughly two thirds observed a single time. Sample: PBMCs. Receptor source: a woman aged 30 to 39 in good health and CMV-seronegative.

The rearrangement links TRBV29-1 to TRBJ2-3, with a possible D match to TRBD1 (6 bases). The ends were cut back, 7 bases at V and 4 bases at J, with 24 bases in the middle. CDR1 SQVTM and CDR2 ANQGSEA come from the germline V gene. CDR3 length: 16 residues. This CDR3 reads CSASLGAGRSADTQYF. CDR3 DNA: TGCAGCGCTTCCTTGGGGGCGGGCCGAAGTGCAGATACGCAGTATTTT.

This clone appeared a single time. The rearrangement joins TRBV7-9 to TRBJ2-1, with 8 bases aligning to TRBD1. Per germline, CDR1 SEHNR and CDR2 FQNEAQ (reference sequence). The V and J ends lost 5 bases and 7 bases, in that order; junction bases with no gene match: 13. This CDR3 has 16 amino acids. The CDR3: CASSLGQGGYLNEQFF. The CDR3 DNA reads TGTGCCAGCAGCCTTGGACAGGGAGGATATCTGAATGAGCAGTTCTTC.

This clone was picked up a small number of times. The V and J genes are TRBV2 and TRBJ1-4; maybe TRBD1 (5 bases). CDR1 is SNHLY and CDR2 is FYNNEI in the germline V gene. The V end was cut by 6 bases, the J end by 7 bases, with 12 bases between. The CDR3 has 13 amino acids. CDR3 region: CASRAGSLEKLFF. The CDR3, as DNA: TGTGCCAGCAGAGCAGGGTCTCTTGAAAAACTGTTTTTT. The full variable domain, in which reference TRBV2 and TRBJ1-4 provide the parts outside the CDR3, is EPEVTQTPSHQVTQMGQEVILRCVPISNHLYFYWYRQILGQKVEFLVSFYNNEISEKSEIFDDQFSVERPDGSNFTLKIRSTKLEDSAMYFCASRAGSLEKLFFGSGTQLSVL.

V and J are TRBV4-1 and TRBJ1-3; D gene ambiguous. Per germline, CDR1 MGHRA and CDR2 YSYEKL. The CDR3 consists of 17 residues. Trimming removed 0 bases at V and 1 base at J, with 13 bases between. The CDR3: CASSQDTYRASGNTIYF. The CDR3 region has the DNA TGCGCCAGCAGCCAAGATACTTATAGAGCTTCTGGAAACACCATATATTTT.

In the case of this clone: The sample has other DNA sequences that encode this CDR3 too. V and J are TRBV5-1 and TRBJ2-7; D gene ambiguous. This CDR3 contains 12 residues. CDR1 and CDR2 from the germline V gene are SGHRS and YFSETQ. The V end lost 3 bases, the J end lost 3 bases, and 7 bases lay between the germline ends. CDR3 nucleotide sequence: TGCGCCAGCAGCTCCTCTAGCTACGAGCAGTACTTC. Translation: CASSSSSYEQYF.

Notes on this clone: Other DNA sequences within the sample encode an identical CDR3. This chain links TRBV2 with TRBJ2-4, with D perhaps matching TRBD2 (6 bases). There are 15 residues in the CDR3. Trimming removed 4 bases from V and 1 base from J, with 11 bases in between. The germline V gene encodes CDR1 SNHLY and CDR2 FYNNEI. Here the CDR3 reads CASSVTGVAKNIQYF. CDR3 bases: TGTGCCAGCAGTGTTACGGGGGTGGCCAAAAACATTCAGTACTTC.